One and the same sample provided the 26 T cell receptor beta chains below, sequenced in a study of T cells in Graves' hyperthyroidism and ophthalmopathy. Researchers took RNA transcripts and amplified the TCR beta CDR3 regions from them. TCR CDR3 regions were first amplified by RT-PCR with HTBI primers. TCRdb re-analysed the multiplex PCR reads in MiXCR, keeping a single row per CDR3 protein. This sample has about 520,000 distinct CDR3 sequences; more than 20% occur once, and the top ten carry about a quarter. Sequenced input: blood. The receptors were sampled from a man aged 18-30 years with Graves' hyperthyroidism.

This clonotype was seen many times. For the CDR3, the DNA is TGTGCCACCAGTGAAGGGGTCGGGGATCAGCCCCAGCATTTT. Translating gives CATSEGVGDQPQHF. The rearrangement links TRBV24-1 to TRBJ1-5; maybe TRBD1 (5 bases). The CDR3 contains 14 residues. V was cut by 4 bases and J by 5 bases, with 11 bases left in between. Germline V gives CDR1 KGHDR, CDR2 SFDVKD.

This clonotype was detected ten times or more. The chain recombines TRBV6-5 with TRBJ1-3; no clear D gene. CDR3 length equals 14 residues. The V gene's germline CDR1 is MNHEY and CDR2 SVGAGI. V lost 0 bases, J lost 0 bases, and 3 bases lay in between. DNA for the CDR3: TGTGCCAGCAGTTACTCATACTCTGGAAACACCATATATTTT. Its protein product is CASSYSYSGNTIYF.

V is TRBV20-1 and J is TRBJ2-7; 9 bases match TRBD2. Germline lookup yields CDR1 DFQATT and CDR2 SNEGSKA (reference sequence). The CDR3 has 14 amino acids. V dropped 2 bases and J dropped 0; count of bases not matched to a gene: 2. The CDR3 bases are TGCAGTGCTAGACTAGCGGGATACTCCTACGAGCAGTACTTC. Its translation is CSARLAGYSYEQYF.

This clonotype appeared many times. The chain uses TRBV14 and TRBJ2-7; D ambiguous. V was cut by 3 bases and J by 2 bases, with 8 bases left in between. The germline V gene has CDR1 SGHDN and CDR2 FVKESK. This CDR3 is built from 13 residues. Here the CDR3 DNA reads TGTGCCAGCAGCCATAGGCGCCCCTACGAGCAGTACTTC. Its protein is CASSHRRPYEQYF.

The table lists this clonotype with a few counts. The chain has TRBV12-3 or TRBV12-4 and TRBJ2-5; no firm D call. Trimming cost V 7 bases and J 4 bases, with 16 bases left between them. CDR3 length: 14 amino acids. CDR3 protein: CASTTGHNVETQYF. In DNA form, the CDR3 reads TGTGCCAGCACGACGGGTCATAATGTAGAGACCCAGTACTTC.

The CDR3 bases are TGTGCCAGCAGTTACCCCCCACAAAATACCAATCAGCCCCAGCATTTT. Residues: CASSYPPQNTNQPQHF. V is TRBV6-5 and J is TRBJ1-5; unclear D gene. From germline, CDR1 is MNHEY and CDR2 SVGAGI. V shed 2 bases and J shed 3 bases, with 14 bases lying between them. CDR3 length: 16 amino acids.

The chain uses TRBV27 and TRBJ2-2; 11 bases map to TRBD2. With 4 bases clipped from V and 4 bases from J, the junction kept 8 bases outside the gene matches. CDR1 and CDR2 from the germline V gene are MNHEY and SMNVEV (reference sequence). The CDR3 covers 17 residues. The CDR3 DNA reads as TGTGCCAGCAGTTCTTCCCGGACTAGCGGGTTCACCGGGGAGCTGTTTTTT. Protein product: CASSSSRTSGFTGELFF.

This clonotype was counted ten times or more. The gene calls are TRBV5-1 and TRBJ1-1; D remains ambiguous. The V end lost 8 bases, the J end lost 1 base, and 12 bases lay between the germline ends. The CDR3 has 13 amino acids. Germline V CDR1 and CDR2: SGHRS, YFSETQ. In nucleotides, the CDR3 is TGCGCCAGTAAGCAGGTGGCGAACACTGAAGCTTTCTTT. The encoded protein is CASKQVANTEAFF.

This clonotype was seen a few times. This chain uses TRBV19 with TRBJ2-5; D gene uncertain. Germline V gene sequence: CDR1 LNHDA, CDR2 SQIVND (reference sequence). The CDR3 is made up of 15 amino acids. The V end lost 3 bases, the J end lost 1 base, and 12 bases lay between the germline ends. The CDR3 region has the DNA TGTGCCAGTAGTATTAAGAGACAAATCCAAGAGACCCAGTACTTC. The encoded protein is CASSIKRQIQETQYF.

CDR3 sequence: CASSIGGRRTEAFF. DNA of the CDR3: TGTGCCAGTAGTATCGGAGGGAGGCGGACTGAAGCTTTCTTT. V usage is TRBV19 and J usage is TRBJ1-1; D remains unclear. The V and J ends lost 3 bases and 5 bases respectively, with 13 bases between them. The CDR3 has 14 residues. Germline V CDR1 and CDR2: LNHDA, SQIVND (reference sequence). Based on the CDR3 plus reference TRBV19 and TRBJ1-1, the full variable domain is DGGITQSPKYLFRKEGQNVTLSCEQNLNHDAMYWYRQDPGQGLRLIYYSQIVNDFQKGDIAEGYSVSREKKESFPLTVTSAQKNPTAFYLCASSIGGRRTEAFFGQGTRLTVV.

This clonotype was seen only once. The genes are TRBV12-3 or TRBV12-4 and TRBJ1-5, with a weak D call TRBD1 (5 bases). The CDR3 spans 16 residues. V dropped 7 bases and J dropped 3 bases, with 19 bases sitting between them. The CDR3 region is CASTERAGSPNQPQHF. CDR3 in DNA: TGTGCCAGCACCGAGAGGGCAGGGTCACCCAATCAGCCCCAGCATTTT.

The gene calls are TRBV7-2 and TRBJ1-2, with D uncertain. The CDR3 length is 13 residues. Germline assignment: CDR1 SGHTA and CDR2 FQGNSA. Trimming stripped 5 bases from V and 4 bases from J, with 11 bases between. This CDR3 is CASSEARIYGYTF. For the CDR3, the DNA is TGTGCCAGCAGCGAAGCCCGGATCTATGGCTACACCTTC.

This chain joins TRBV20-1 and TRBJ2-5; D is uncertain. The V and J ends lost 2 bases and 7 bases respectively, with 20 bases between them. The CDR3 is 15 amino acids. Germline V CDR1 and CDR2: DFQATT, SNEGSKA (reference sequence). CDR3 DNA: TGCAGTGCTAGACTCTTGACACGACTGGTGGGGACCCAGTACTTC. Translating gives CSARLLTRLVGTQYF.

This clonotype was counted ten times or more. The rearrangement uses TRBV2 and TRBJ1-2; tentative D call: TRBD1 (6 bases). V lost 5 bases and J 5 bases, leaving 12 bases between the germline ends. This CDR3 region has 13 residues. Looked up from germline, CDR1 is SNHLY and CDR2 is FYNNEI. The CDR3 loop is CASSYREGYGYTF. Here the CDR3 DNA reads TGTGCCAGCAGTTACAGGGAGGGATATGGCTACACCTTC. Full variable domain (remainder filled in from reference TRBV2 and TRBJ1-2): EPEVTQTPSHQVTQMGQEVILRCVPISNHLYFYWYRQILGQKVEFLVSFYNNEISEKSEIFDDQFSVERPDGSNFTLKIRSTKLEDSAMYFCASSYREGYGYTFGSGTRLTVV.

This clonotype has ten or more counts. The J gene is TRBJ1-5, the V gene TRBV20-1, with unresolved D. The germline V gene has CDR1 DFQATT and CDR2 SNEGSKA (reference sequence). Trimming removed 0 bases at V and 6 bases at J, with 15 bases between. This CDR3 contains 15 residues. As DNA, the CDR3 is TGCAGTGCTAGAGAGGCAGGCGCTGGCGGTCAGCCCCAGCATTTT. Its translation is CSAREAGAGGQPQHF.

This chain joins TRBV12-3 or TRBV12-4 and TRBJ2-7; no clear D. This CDR3 spans 12 amino acids. V lost 4 bases, J lost 6 bases, and 10 bases lay in between. Here the CDR3 reads CASSSKVGEQYF. The CDR3 DNA reads as TGTGCCAGCAGTTCCAAGGTCGGCGAGCAGTACTTC.

Of note for this clonotype: Since a much larger clone is just one base distant, this may be a read error. The chain uses TRBV12-3 or TRBV12-4 and TRBJ2-2; TRBD1 or TRBD2 may be the D gene (6 bases each). V was clipped by 3 bases and J by 9 bases, with 11 bases between them. The CDR3 has 13 residues. CDR3 protein: CASSFRGARELFF. As DNA, the CDR3 is TGTGCCAGCAGTTTTAGGGGGGCCAGGGAGCTGTTTTTT.

The chain carries TRBV4-1 and TRBJ1-5, with D tentatively TRBD1 (5 bases). The germline V and J ends were trimmed by 2 bases and 11 bases, with 13 bases remaining between them. CDR3 size: 13 residues. CDR1 is MGHRA and CDR2 is YSYEKL in the germline V gene. The CDR3 loop reads CASSQFQGGTQHF. The CDR3 DNA reads TGCGCCAGCAGCCAATTCCAGGGTGGGACCCAGCATTTT.

This clonotype was recorded many times. J is TRBJ1-3 and V is TRBV20-1; 7 positions agree with TRBD1. Looked up from germline, CDR1 is DFQATT and CDR2 is SNEGSKA (reference sequence). The V gene end was trimmed by 5 bases and the J gene end by 7 bases; junction bases not matched to a gene: 8. CDR3 length: 13 residues. The CDR3 DNA sequence: TGCAGTGCTGGTTACAGGGGAGATAACACCATATATTTT. It specifies CSAGYRGDNTIYF.

This sequence joins TRBV27 and TRBJ2-7; 7 bases are a match to TRBD1. In germline, CDR1 is MNHEY, CDR2 SMNVEV (reference sequence). This CDR3 comprises 13 residues. V dropped 8 bases and J dropped 7; count of bases not matched to a gene: 11. The CDR3 bases are TGTGCCAGCGGGAAGCCAGGGGGTCGGGAGCAGTACTTC. Amino acid sequence: CASGKPGGREQYF.

This clonotype was counted many times. The CDR3 DNA reads TGTGCCAGTAGTCCCAGAGAACCCGAGCCCCAGCATTTT. It codes for CASSPREPEPQHF. The rearrangement joins TRBV19 to TRBJ1-5; D ambiguous. CDR1 and CDR2 (germline): LNHDA, SQIVND (reference sequence). V lost 5 bases and J lost 8, with 13 bases in between. The CDR3 length is 13 residues.

The chain employs TRBV12-3 or TRBV12-4 and TRBJ2-5; TRBD1 agrees at 8 bases. V was clipped by 6 bases and J by 2 bases; unmatched bases: 11. This CDR3 is built from 16 residues. CDR3 region: CASSRGIGQGQETQYF. DNA for the CDR3: TGTGCCAGCAGCCGAGGAATCGGACAGGGACAAGAGACCCAGTACTTC.

The rearrangement joins TRBV6-1 to TRBJ2-7; D perhaps matches TRBD2 (6 bases). The CDR3 loop spans 12 amino acids. CDR1 and CDR2 (germline): MNHNS, SASEGT. Trimming took 7 bases from V and 4 from J, leaving 11 bases between them. The DNA of the CDR3 is TGTGCCAGCAAGGAGGGGATTTACGAGCAGTACTTC. It codes for CASKEGIYEQYF.

This clonotype was counted between two and nine times. The rearrangement links TRBV4-1 to TRBJ1-1; unclear D gene. The V end lost 3 bases, the J end lost 9 bases, and 11 bases lay between the germline ends. The CDR3 sequence is 12 residues long. Germline CDR1 and CDR2: MGHRA and YSYEKL. The DNA of the CDR3 is TGCGCCAGCAGCCAGGGTTCGGGCCAAGCTTTCTTT. Encoded protein: CASSQGSGQAFF.

This clonotype has more than one count but fewer than ten. The chain joins TRBV11-2 to TRBJ2-7; 11 bases line up with TRBD2. The germline CDR1 and CDR2 sequences are SGHAT and FQNNGV. The CDR3 runs to 18 residues. V was pared by 0 bases and J by 0 bases, with 7 bases of the junction left unmatched. CDR3 sequence (DNA): TGTGCCAGCAGCTTAGAGCTAGCGGGGGGTGTGTACTCCTACGAGCAGTACTTC. This gives the protein CASSLELAGGVYSYEQYF.

This clonotype was counted many times. The genes are TRBV6-5 and TRBJ2-7; D may correspond to TRBD1 or TRBD2 (5 bases each). Trimming removed 4 bases at V and 3 bases at J, with 13 bases between. CDR1 is MNHEY and CDR2 is SVGAGI in the germline V gene. The CDR3 consists of 14 residues. The CDR3 here is CASSSGATRYEQYF. The CDR3 DNA reads as TGTGCCAGCAGTTCCGGGGCCACTCGCTACGAGCAGTACTTC.